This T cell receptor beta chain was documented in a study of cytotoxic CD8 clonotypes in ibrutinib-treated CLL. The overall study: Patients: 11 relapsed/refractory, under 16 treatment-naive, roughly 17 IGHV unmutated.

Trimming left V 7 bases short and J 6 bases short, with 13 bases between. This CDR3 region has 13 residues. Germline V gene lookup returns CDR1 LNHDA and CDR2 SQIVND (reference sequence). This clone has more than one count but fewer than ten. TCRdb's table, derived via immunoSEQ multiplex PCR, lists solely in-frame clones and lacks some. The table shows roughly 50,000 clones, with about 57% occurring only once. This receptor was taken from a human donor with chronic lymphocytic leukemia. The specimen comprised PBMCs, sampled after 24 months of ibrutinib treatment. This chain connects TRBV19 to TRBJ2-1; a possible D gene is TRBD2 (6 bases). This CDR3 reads CASMGTGANEQFF. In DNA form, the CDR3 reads TGTGCCAGTATGGGGACGGGAGCCAATGAGCAGTTCTTC.